This entry lists 17 T cell receptor beta chains sequenced from one sample in a study of neurological immune-mediated disorders. TCRdb ran MiXCR on the 5' RACE reads and lists one entry per CDR3 protein. The data contain roughly 65,000 distinct CDR3 sequences, more than 4.5% of them singletons. Sequenced input: PBMCs. Receptor source: a human donor with multiple sclerosis. The donor label of this sample is uncertain.

This clonotype was counted at least ten times. This chain uses TRBV11-2 with TRBJ1-3, with D perhaps TRBD1 (5 bases). Germline CDR1 is SGHAT and CDR2 is FQNNGV. The CDR3 totals 15 residues. Trimming took off 5 bases at V and 0 bases at J, with 11 bases between the two ends. CDR3 residues: CASSTGPFSGNTIYF. CDR3 DNA sequence: TGTGCCAGCAGCACGGGACCTTTCTCTGGAAACACCATATATTTT.

In this sample, this clonotype turned up many times. This chain links TRBV24-1 with TRBJ1-5; the D is unclear. This CDR3 spans 16 amino acids. Trimming left V 0 bases short and J 2 bases short, with 10 bases between. Germline V gene data show CDR1 as KGHDR and CDR2 as SFDVKD. CDR3: CATSDLRSLGNQPQHF. CDR3 coding DNA: TGTGCCACCAGTGATTTGAGGAGTTTAGGCAATCAGCCCCAGCATTTT.

Ten or more counts support this clonotype. The V call is TRBV6-6, the J call TRBJ2-2; D ambiguous. CDR3 length: 14 amino acids. Deletions cut 7 bases from V and 3 bases from J, with 12 bases between. Germline V gene data show CDR1 as MNHNY and CDR2 as SVGAGI (reference sequence). DNA of the CDR3: TGTGCCAGCACTGGTGGGTTATACACCGGGGAGCTGTTTTTT. Encoded protein: CASTGGLYTGELFF.

This chain connects TRBV28 to TRBJ2-4; D is possibly TRBD1 or TRBD2 (6 bases each). The V end was cut by 0 bases, the J end by 1 base, with 10 bases between. Germline V CDR1 and CDR2: MDHEN, SYDVKM. The CDR3 runs 16 residues. Written as DNA, the CDR3 is TGTGCCAGCAGTTTATGGGTAGGGGGGGCCAAAAACATTCAGTACTTC. This sequence encodes CASSLWVGGAKNIQYF.

The CDR3 sequence is CASSLSGGTGINEQFF. For the CDR3, the DNA is TGCGCCAGCAGCTTGAGCGGGGGGACAGGGATTAATGAGCAGTTCTTC. The gene calls are TRBV5-1 and TRBJ2-1; either TRBD1 or TRBD2 may supply D (9 bases each). The CDR3 covers 16 residues. The germline V gene encodes CDR1 SGHRS and CDR2 YFSETQ. V lost 1 base and J lost 7, with 18 bases in between.

This clonotype was detected ten times or more. The chain couples TRBV20-1 to TRBJ2-2; D ambiguous. The CDR3 is made up of 15 amino acids. Per germline, CDR1 DFQATT and CDR2 SNEGSKA (reference sequence). Trimming removed 0 bases at V and 6 bases at J, with 14 bases between. CDR3 DNA: TGCAGTGCTAGAGATCGCCGGGTTGGCGCCGGGGAGCTGTTTTTT. This translates into CSARDRRVGAGELFF.

This clonotype was found many times. The chain joins TRBV2 to TRBJ2-2, with D uncertain. CDR1 SNHLY and CDR2 FYNNEI come from the germline V gene. With 6 bases removed from V and 5 bases from J, the gap between germline ends came to 16 bases. This CDR3 has 15 amino acids. CDR3 in DNA: TGTGCCAGCAGCCCCCTCCTAGGGCTTACCGGGGAGCTGTTTTTT. It is translated as CASSPLLGLTGELFF.

This clonotype was recorded at least ten times. A much larger clonotype is one base distant, so this may be a read error. This rearrangement joins TRBV20-1 to TRBJ2-3; D not resolved. This CDR3 is 16 amino acids long. Trimming pared 0 bases from V and 1 base from J, leaving 14 bases between. The V gene's germline CDR1 is DFQATT and CDR2 SNEGSKA (reference sequence). CDR3 DNA sequence: TGCAGTGCTAGAGATGTTGGCGGCACCGGCACAGATACGCAGTATTTT. As protein: CSARDVGGTGTDTQYF.

This clonotype showed up many times. The J gene is TRBJ1-1, the V gene TRBV10-2, with no clear D. Deletions cut 2 bases from V and 4 bases from J, with 2 bases between. In germline, CDR1 is WSHSY, CDR2 SAAADI. The CDR3 runs to 11 residues. CDR3 bases: TGCGCCAGCAGTGAGAGCACTGAAGCTTTCTTT. It specifies CASSESTEAFF.

This clonotype has ten or more counts. The chain carries TRBV10-3 and TRBJ1-1, with D possibly matching TRBD1 (5 bases). The germline CDR1 and CDR2 sequences are ENHRY and SYGVKD. This CDR3 has 14 residues. V was cut by 1 base and J by 3 bases, with 9 bases left in between. The CDR3 nucleotides read TGTGCCATCAGTGAGTGGGAGGGGTACACTGAAGCTTTCTTT. It is translated as CAISEWEGYTEAFF.

Details on this clonotype: A much larger clonotype is one base distant, so this may be a read error. This chain connects TRBV5-1 to TRBJ1-4; D ambiguous. The germline gives CDR1 SGHRS, CDR2 YFSETQ. CDR3 size: 15 residues. The V end was cut by 1 base, the J end by 2 bases, with 9 bases between. The CDR3 spells CASSLTSGTNEKLFF. The CDR3 DNA reads as TGCGCCAGCAGCTTGACGTCGGGGACTAATGAAAAACTGTTTTTT.

This clonotype was observed at least ten times. The chain carries TRBV6-6 and TRBJ1-4, with D maybe TRBD1 (6 bases). Germline-derived CDR1 and CDR2 are MNHNY and SVGAGI (reference sequence). This CDR3 comprises 14 residues. Trimming took 5 bases from V and 6 from J, leaving 13 bases between them. The CDR3 region is CASSNQGRDEKLFF. In nucleotides, the CDR3 is TGTGCCAGCAGTAACCAGGGGCGAGATGAAAAACTGTTTTTT.

In this sample, this clonotype turned up many times. The chain joins TRBV12-3 or TRBV12-4 to TRBJ1-1, with TRBD1 as a possible D gene (5 bases). V lost 5 bases, J lost 0 bases, and 10 bases lay in between. The CDR3 covers 14 residues. CDR3 protein: CASSLDRLNTEAFF. DNA for the CDR3: TGTGCCAGCAGTCTAGACAGACTGAACACTGAAGCTTTCTTT.

This clonotype was detected ten times or more. J is TRBJ2-3 and V is TRBV6-5, with no clear D. Per germline, CDR1 MNHEY and CDR2 SVGAGI. The CDR3 contains 14 residues. V shed 6 bases and J shed 4 bases, with 14 bases lying between them. The CDR3 reads CASSPATVADTQYF. DNA for the CDR3: TGTGCCAGCAGCCCGGCGACGGTGGCAGATACGCAGTATTTT.

This clonotype is classed as medium-sized. The V call is TRBV15, the J call TRBJ1-5; no reliable D call. V lost 0 bases to trimming and J lost 6 bases, with 6 bases between them. This CDR3 spans 13 amino acids. Per the germline V gene, CDR1 is LNHNV and CDR2 is YYDKDF (reference sequence). The CDR3 here is CATSRDPLQPQHF. The CDR3 region has the DNA TGTGCCACCAGCAGAGATCCCCTTCAGCCCCAGCATTTT.

This clonotype was detected ten times or more. The gene calls are TRBV5-1 and TRBJ2-1; 9 nucleotides agree with TRBD2. The ends lost 2 bases at V and 2 bases at J; junction bases unmatched: 5. The CDR3 consists of 16 residues. The germline gives CDR1 SGHRS, CDR2 YFSETQ. CDR3: CASSLERGAAYNEQFF. Written as DNA, the CDR3 is TGCGCCAGCAGCTTAGAGCGGGGGGCCGCCTACAATGAGCAGTTCTTC.

This clonotype was seen ten or more times. The chain is built from TRBV5-1 and TRBJ2-6, with D perhaps TRBD1 (6 bases). V lost 8 bases and J lost 0, with 18 bases in between. This CDR3 is built from 17 residues. Germline values: CDR1 SGHRS, CDR2 YFSETQ. CDR3 in amino acids: CASQQGIRASGANVLTF. The CDR3 DNA reads TGCGCCAGTCAACAGGGAATACGGGCCTCTGGGGCCAACGTCCTGACTTTC. Complete variable domain (other parts from reference TRBV5-1 and TRBJ2-6): KAGVTQTPRYLIKTRGQQVTLSCSPISGHRSVSWYQQTPGQGLQFLFEYFSETQRNKGNFPGRFSGRQFSNSRSEMNVSTLELGDSALYLCASQQGIRASGANVLTFGAGSRLTVL.